Listed below are T cell receptor beta chains from one sample, sequenced in a study of T cell repertoires in cytomegalovirus infection. One entry per CDR3 protein results from TCRdb running MiXCR on the reads. The sample consists of 150,000 or so distinct CDR3 sequences, roughly a quarter of them appearing once. Sample: PBMCs. The receptors derive from a human donor in good health (CMV status not recorded). Some clones in this sample may be carry-over from other donors' samples. CDR3s leave out the opening cysteine and the closing phenylalanine or tryptophan. Clone sizes are given selectively: once, few, many, or a class where the clone is expanded.

v_call	clone_size	cdr3_length	j_call	cdr3_aa
TRBV12-5	.	16	TRBJ2-3	ASGPERRGKSGTDTQY
TRBV20-1	once	13	TRBJ2-3	SARLGAISTDTQY
TRBV7-3	.	13	TRBJ2-3	ASSSTGGATDAQY
TRBV11-2	.	13	TRBJ2-3	ASSRTGGEADTQY
TRBV28	.	11	TRBJ2-7	ASRDRGQREQY
TRBV20-1	.	12	TRBJ2-1	SARGSSGTFRTF
TRBV29-1	.	11	TRBJ2-3	SVEDWKVDTQY
TRBV6-5	few	14	TRBJ2-3	ASSPKLTGGRDTQY
TRBV5-6	.	14	TRBJ2-7	ASSLVGRSSSYEQY
TRBV7-9	many	11	TRBJ2-3	ASSLATQDTQY
TRBV7-3	once	18	TRBJ2-1	ASSLPGETSGGAGYNEQF
TRBV4-3	many	13	TRBJ1-3	ASSQEGYSGNTIY
TRBV19	.	14	TRBJ2-5	ASSMRVGQGQETQY
TRBV7-2	many	17	TRBJ2-3	ASSLGGPSGRALPDTQY
TRBV7-2	many	10	TRBJ1-1	ASRRQGTEAF
TRBV6-5	.	13	TRBJ2-1	ASSPNRGSHNEQF
TRBV7-3	many	11	TRBJ2-7	ASSLTGTSEQY
TRBV28	.	13	TRBJ2-5	ASSPGTALQETQY
TRBV10-3	.	11	TRBJ1-6	AINPREDSPLH
TRBV12-3/TRBV12-4	few	12	TRBJ2-1	ASGTRVGYNEQF
TRBV7-2	many	12	TRBJ2-1	ASSLDFPYNEQF
TRBV10-2	.	13	TRBJ1-4	ASRDRGRTNEKLF
TRBV28	.	16	TRBJ2-2	ASSPSGLAGAGTGELF
TRBV6-2/TRBV6-3	.	12	TRBJ2-2	ASRGGVWSGELF
TRBV29-1	few	12	TRBJ2-3	SVRTSGLEYTQY
TRBV25-1	few	13	TRBJ2-7	ASSAPREHPYEQY
TRBV20-1	.	12	TRBJ2-2	SARDRGNTGELF